The 22 T cell receptor beta chains listed next were all sequenced from one sample in a study of cytomegalovirus exposure and HLA in healthy donors. The method was immunoSEQ multiplex PCR; TCRdb's version includes in-frame clones alone and lacks a portion of them. The table includes around 130,000 clones, over 85% detected once. The specimen sequenced was PBMCs. The receptor source for this set is a man aged 25-40 years in good health and CMV-seronegative.

The rearrangement joins TRBV5-1 to TRBJ2-7; 10 bases are shared with TRBD1. After removal of 4 bases from V and 4 bases from J, the junction contained 8 bases not matched to a gene. Germline V gives CDR1 SGHRS, CDR2 YFSETQ. The CDR3 sequence is 15 residues long. CDR3 DNA: TGCGCCAGCAGCCGGGGGACAGGGGATGCATACGAGCAGTACTTC. This translates into CASSRGTGDAYEQYF.

This clone occurred once. The V and J genes are TRBV29-1 and TRBJ2-3; D might be TRBD1 (5 bases). Trimming pared 6 bases from V and 10 bases from J, leaving 23 bases between. The germline V gene has CDR1 SQVTM and CDR2 ANQGSEA. The CDR3 has 14 amino acids. The CDR3 region is CSVLTKGVLSSQYF. The CDR3 DNA is TGCAGCGTCCTCACGAAAGGGGTCCTTTCATCGCAGTATTTT.

The J gene is TRBJ2-7, the V gene TRBV10-3, with 7 bases fitting TRBD1. Germline V CDR1 and CDR2: ENHRY, SYGVKD. V trimming: 3 bases; J trimming: 4 bases; junction bases outside the gene matches: 9. The CDR3 runs to 15 residues. The CDR3 reads CAISDSTGLSYEQYF. The CDR3 nucleotides read TGTGCCATCAGTGATTCGACAGGGCTCTCTTACGAGCAGTACTTC.

This clone was detected a few times. The genes are TRBV21-1 and TRBJ2-6; the DNA was not used to check the table's D call, TRBD1. TRBV21-1 is a recognized pseudogene. There are 18 residues in the CDR3. The CDR3 here is CASSKSRQDKSGANVLTF. In nucleotides, the CDR3 is TGTGCCAGCAGCAAATCCCGGCAGGACAAATCTGGGGCCAACGTCCTGACTTTC.

The chain has TRBV7-9 and TRBJ2-2, with 9 bases that match TRBD1. Trimming cost V 4 bases and J 1 base; bases outside gene matches: 7. The CDR3 spans 17 residues. CDR1 and CDR2 from the germline V gene are SEHNR and FQNEAQ (reference sequence). The CDR3 sequence: CASSSGTGSRNTGELFF. The CDR3 nucleotides read TGTGCCAGCAGCTCCGGGACAGGGTCCAGGAACACCGGGGAGCTGTTTTTT.

This chain connects TRBV6-5 to TRBJ2-7; D remains ambiguous. The V end lost 2 bases, the J end lost 0 bases, and 5 bases lay between the germline ends. The CDR3 runs to 13 residues. Germline assignment: CDR1 MNHEY and CDR2 SVGAGI. The CDR3 nucleotides are TGTGCCAGCAGTTACGAGCGCTCCTACGAGCAGTACTTC. This translates into CASSYERSYEQYF.

The chain has TRBV28 and TRBJ2-1; perhaps TRBD1 as D (7 bases). The CDR3 covers 16 residues. V dropped 3 bases and J dropped 0 bases, with 12 bases sitting between them. Germline assignment: CDR1 MDHEN and CDR2 SYDVKM. CDR3 sequence: CASSFAGQSSYNEQFF. DNA of the CDR3: TGTGCCAGCAGTTTCGCGGGACAGAGCTCCTACAATGAGCAGTTCTTC.

V is TRBV27 and J is TRBJ1-1, with D uncertain. Germline CDR1 is MNHEY and CDR2 is SMNVEV (reference sequence). CDR3 length: 13 amino acids. Trimming shortened V by 8 bases and J by 0 bases, and 10 bases separated the two germline ends. In nucleotides, the CDR3 is TGTGCCAGCCGATCTGAGTTGAACACTGAAGCTTTCTTT. Amino acids: CASRSELNTEAFF.

J is TRBJ1-2 and V is TRBV10-3, with 8 bases matching TRBD1. This CDR3 comprises 14 residues. V lost 2 bases and J lost 4; bases outside the gene matches: 3. Germline lookup yields CDR1 ENHRY and CDR2 SYGVKD. CDR3 coding DNA: TGTGCCATCAGTGAGGGACAGGGCGTCTATGGCTACACCTTC. Translated: CAISEGQGVYGYTF.

The V and J genes are TRBV18 and TRBJ1-4, with 10 bases aligning to TRBD1. The CDR3 consists of 15 residues. Germline lookup yields CDR1 KGHSH and CDR2 LQKENI. The ends lost 3 bases at V and 8 bases at J; junction bases unmatched: 6. CDR3 bases: TGTGCCAGCTCACCCGACAGGGGGCTTAAGGAAAAACTGTTTTTT. Translating gives CASSPDRGLKEKLFF.

The CDR3 nucleotides are TGTGCCATCAGTGAGGCTGGGACAGGGAGGATCAGTGGCTACACCTTC. This codes for CAISEAGTGRISGYTF. The chain combines TRBV10-3 with TRBJ1-2, with 9 bases aligning to TRBD1. The length of the CDR3 is 16 residues. Germline CDR1 is ENHRY and CDR2 is SYGVKD. V trimming: 2 bases; J trimming: 7 bases; junction bases outside the gene matches: 11.

The V gene is TRBV4-1, the J gene TRBJ2-1, with 7 bases lining up with TRBD2. V dropped 0 bases and J dropped 4; count of bases not matched to a gene: 6. CDR1 and CDR2 from the germline V gene are MGHRA and YSYEKL. The CDR3 extends over 16 amino acids. The CDR3 DNA reads TGCGCCAGCAGCCAAGAGTTAGCGGGCGGTTACAATGAGCAGTTCTTC. It is translated as CASSQELAGGYNEQFF.

This chain connects TRBV11-2 to TRBJ1-2, with unresolved D. Trimming stripped 8 bases from V and 4 bases from J, with 23 bases between. There are 16 residues in the CDR3. Germline V gene sequence: CDR1 SGHAT, CDR2 FQNNGV. The CDR3 coding sequence is TGTGCCAGCGCCCCTTACGAGGGTGGGTGGCTCTATGGCTACACCTTC. It specifies CASAPYEGGWLYGYTF.

The chain is built from TRBV7-9 and TRBJ2-5; D is ambiguous. The CDR3 spans 14 residues. Germline V gene sequence: CDR1 SEHNR, CDR2 FQNEAQ (reference sequence). Trimming took 1 base from V and 5 from J, leaving 11 bases between them. The CDR3 protein is CASSLVAPWETQYF. The CDR3 region has the DNA TGTGCCAGCAGCTTAGTAGCCCCGTGGGAGACCCAGTACTTC.

With regard to this clone: The junction does not match germline at one end; this may be a read error. The genes are TRBV18 and TRBJ2-3, with 8 bases that match TRBD1. Germline values: CDR1 KGHSH, CDR2 LQKENI. The CDR3 length is 12 residues. The CDR3 here is CASSAGTGTQYF. The CDR3 coding sequence is TGTGCCAGCTCAGCCGGGACAGGTACGCAGTATTTT. The full variable domain, rest sourced from reference TRBV18 and TRBJ2-3, is NAGVMQNPRHLVRRRGQEARLRCSPMKGHSHVYWYRQLPEEGLKFMVYLQKENIIDESGMPKERFSAEFPKEGPSILRIQQVVRGDSAAYFCASSAGTGTQYFGPGTRLTVL.

J is TRBJ2-7 and V is TRBV6-1; D perhaps matches TRBD2 (5 bases). Germline CDR1 is MNHNS and CDR2 is SASEGT. The CDR3 has 15 amino acids. Trimming left V 6 bases short and J 3 bases short, with 18 bases between. CDR3 amino acids: CASSTATAGNYEQYF. Here the CDR3 DNA reads TGTGCCAGCAGCACCGCGACGGCCGGGAACTACGAGCAGTACTTC.

The chain carries TRBV2 and TRBJ1-2, with 10 bases fitting TRBD1. The CDR3 consists of 15 residues. Germline V CDR1 and CDR2: SNHLY, FYNNEI. Trimming cost V 5 bases and J 4 bases; bases outside gene matches: 7. As DNA, the CDR3 is TGTGCCAGCAGTTTACCGGGACAGGGGATCTATGGCTACACCTTC. Protein product: CASSLPGQGIYGYTF.

This clone was recorded many times. The genes are TRBV6-5 and TRBJ1-5; D might be TRBD1 (5 bases). V was trimmed by 2 bases and J by 5 bases, leaving 13 bases between them. The CDR3 totals 15 residues. CDR1 is MNHEY and CDR2 is SVGAGI in the germline V gene. CDR3 in DNA: TGTGCCAGCAGTTACCGACAGACAGAGGATCAGCCCCAGCATTTT. It is translated as CASSYRQTEDQPQHF.

The J gene is TRBJ1-5, the V gene TRBV10-3; 8 nucleotides line up with TRBD1. Germline V lookup: CDR1 ENHRY, CDR2 SYGVKD. This CDR3 contains 14 residues. The V and J ends lost 4 bases and 2 bases, in that order; junction bases with no gene match: 1. The CDR3 nucleotides are TGTGCCATCAGTGCGACAGGGGGCAATCAGCCCCAGCATTTT. It is translated as CAISATGGNQPQHF.

This chain joins TRBV5-6 and TRBJ2-7, with TRBD1 matching 10 bases. The CDR3 is 15 residues long. Germline V gene data show CDR1 as SGHDT and CDR2 as YYEEEE. The junction had 6 bases not matched to a gene; V was cut back by 3 bases and J by 3 bases. CDR3 sequence reads: CASSYGQGDIYEQYF. CDR3 coding DNA: TGTGCCAGCAGCTATGGACAGGGGGATATCTACGAGCAGTACTTC.

The chain couples TRBV11-3 to TRBJ1-1; possibly TRBD1 for D (5 bases). Per germline, CDR1 SGHNT and CDR2 YENEEA. The CDR3 loop spans 14 amino acids. The V and J ends lost 5 bases and 4 bases respectively, with 14 bases between them. This CDR3 is CASSLRASGTEAFF. In nucleotides, the CDR3 is TGTGCCAGCAGCCTCAGGGCTTCGGGCACTGAAGCTTTCTTT.

The chain carries TRBV7-9 and TRBJ1-1; D remains unclear. V dropped 2 bases and J dropped 8 bases, with 9 bases sitting between them. The CDR3 has 12 amino acids. Germline V gene data show CDR1 as SEHNR and CDR2 as FQNEAQ (reference sequence). CDR3 DNA: TGTGCCAGCAGCTTACCGAGCGGGGAAGCTTTCTTT. Translating it yields CASSLPSGEAFF.